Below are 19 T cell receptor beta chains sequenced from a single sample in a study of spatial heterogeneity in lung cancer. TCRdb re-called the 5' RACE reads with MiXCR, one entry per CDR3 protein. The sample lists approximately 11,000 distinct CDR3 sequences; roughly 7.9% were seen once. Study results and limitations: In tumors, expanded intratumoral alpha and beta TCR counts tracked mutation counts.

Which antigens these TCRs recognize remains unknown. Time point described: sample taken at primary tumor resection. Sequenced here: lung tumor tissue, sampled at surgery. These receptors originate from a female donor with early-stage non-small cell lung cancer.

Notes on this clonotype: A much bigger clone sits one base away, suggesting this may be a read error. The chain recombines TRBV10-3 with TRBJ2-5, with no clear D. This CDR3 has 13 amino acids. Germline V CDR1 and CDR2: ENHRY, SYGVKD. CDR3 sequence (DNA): TGTGACATCAGTGCTCGGGTGGAAGAGACCCAGTACTTC. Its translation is CDISARVEETQYF.

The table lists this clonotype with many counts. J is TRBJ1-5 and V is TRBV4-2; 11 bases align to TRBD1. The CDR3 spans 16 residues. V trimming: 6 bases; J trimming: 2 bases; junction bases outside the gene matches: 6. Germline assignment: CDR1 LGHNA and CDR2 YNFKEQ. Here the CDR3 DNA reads TGTGCCAGCAGATACGGACAGGGGGCCGGCAATCAGCCCCAGCATTTT. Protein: CASRYGQGAGNQPQHF.

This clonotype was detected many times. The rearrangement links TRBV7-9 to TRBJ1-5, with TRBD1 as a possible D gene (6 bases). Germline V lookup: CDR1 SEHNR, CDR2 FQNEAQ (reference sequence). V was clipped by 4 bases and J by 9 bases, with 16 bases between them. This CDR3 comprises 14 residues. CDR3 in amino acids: CASSYAGVIGPQHF. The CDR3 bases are TGTGCCAGCAGCTATGCAGGGGTAATAGGGCCCCAGCATTTT.

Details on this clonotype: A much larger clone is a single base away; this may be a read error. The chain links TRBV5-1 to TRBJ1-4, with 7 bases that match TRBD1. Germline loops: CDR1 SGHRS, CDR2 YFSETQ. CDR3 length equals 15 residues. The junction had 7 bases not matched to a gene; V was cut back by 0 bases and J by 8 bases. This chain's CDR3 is CASSLVDRATEKLFF. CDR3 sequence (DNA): TGCGCCAGCAGCTTGGTAGACAGGGCAACGGAAAAACTGTTTTTT.

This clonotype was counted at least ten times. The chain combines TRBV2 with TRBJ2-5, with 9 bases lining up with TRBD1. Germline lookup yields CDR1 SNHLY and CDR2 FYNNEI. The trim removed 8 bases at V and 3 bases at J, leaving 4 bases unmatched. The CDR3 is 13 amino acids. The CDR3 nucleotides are TGTGCCAGCCTGGGACAGGGCGAAGAGACCCAGTACTTC. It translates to CASLGQGEETQYF. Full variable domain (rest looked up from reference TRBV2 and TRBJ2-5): EPEVTQTPSHQVTQMGQEVILRCVPISNHLYFYWYRQILGQKVEFLVSFYNNEISEKSEIFDDQFSVERPDGSNFTLKIRSTKLEDSAMYFCASLGQGEETQYFGPGTRLLVL.

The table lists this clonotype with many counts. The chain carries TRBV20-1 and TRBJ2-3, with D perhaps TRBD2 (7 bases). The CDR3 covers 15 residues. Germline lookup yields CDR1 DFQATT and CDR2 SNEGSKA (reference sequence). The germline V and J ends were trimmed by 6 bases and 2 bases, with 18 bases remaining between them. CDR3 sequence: CSAPLGGPTTDTQYF. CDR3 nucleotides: TGCAGTGCCCCTCTCGGGGGGCCGACCACAGATACGCAGTATTTT.

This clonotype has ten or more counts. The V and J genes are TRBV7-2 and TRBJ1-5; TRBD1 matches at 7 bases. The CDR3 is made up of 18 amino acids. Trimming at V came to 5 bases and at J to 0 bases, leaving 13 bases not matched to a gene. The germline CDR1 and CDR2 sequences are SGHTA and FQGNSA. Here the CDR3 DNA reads TGTGCCAGCAGCCCCGGGACAGAACGGTGGTATAGCAATCAGCCCCAGCATTTT. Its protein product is CASSPGTERWYSNQPQHF.

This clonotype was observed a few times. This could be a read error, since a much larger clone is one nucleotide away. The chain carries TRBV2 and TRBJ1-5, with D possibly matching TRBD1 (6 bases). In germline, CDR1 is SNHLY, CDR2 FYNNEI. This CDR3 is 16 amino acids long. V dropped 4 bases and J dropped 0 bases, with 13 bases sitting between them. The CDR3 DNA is TGTGCCAGCAGTGCCGACAGGACACGTAGCAATCAGCCCCAGCATTTT. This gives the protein CASSADRTRSNQPQHF.

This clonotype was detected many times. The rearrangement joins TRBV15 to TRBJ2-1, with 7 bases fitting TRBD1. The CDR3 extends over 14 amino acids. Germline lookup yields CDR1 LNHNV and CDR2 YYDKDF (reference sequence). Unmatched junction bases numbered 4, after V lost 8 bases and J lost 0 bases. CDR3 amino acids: CATHRDSSYNEQFF. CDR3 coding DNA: TGTGCCACCCATAGGGACAGCTCCTACAATGAGCAGTTCTTC.

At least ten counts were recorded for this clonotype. The CDR3 DNA reads as TGTGCCAGCAGCCAAGATCTTCGGAAGAACTACGAGCAGTACTTC. It yields the protein CASSQDLRKNYEQYF. This chain joins TRBV4-2 and TRBJ2-7, with D hard to call. The CDR3 is made up of 15 amino acids. Trimming removed 0 bases at V and 3 bases at J, with 12 bases between. Per the germline V gene, CDR1 is LGHNA and CDR2 is YNFKEQ.

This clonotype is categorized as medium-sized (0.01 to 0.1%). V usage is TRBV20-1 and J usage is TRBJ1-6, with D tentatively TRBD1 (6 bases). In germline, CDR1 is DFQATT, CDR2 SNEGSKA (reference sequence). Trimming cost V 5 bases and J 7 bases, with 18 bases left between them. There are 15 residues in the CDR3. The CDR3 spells CSAAGAGDGNSPLHF. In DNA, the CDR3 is TGCAGTGCTGCGGGGGCCGGGGATGGAAATTCACCCCTCCACTTT.

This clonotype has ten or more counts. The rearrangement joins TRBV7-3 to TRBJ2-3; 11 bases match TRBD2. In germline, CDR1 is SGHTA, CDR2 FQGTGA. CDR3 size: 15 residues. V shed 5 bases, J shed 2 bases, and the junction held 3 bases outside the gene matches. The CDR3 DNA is TGTGCCAGCAGCCCTAGCGGGGGGTACACAGATACGCAGTATTTT. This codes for CASSPSGGYTDTQYF. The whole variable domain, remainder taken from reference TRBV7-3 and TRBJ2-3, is GAGVSQTPSNKVTEKGKYVELRCDPISGHTALYWYRQSLGQGPEFLIYFQGTGAADDSGLPNDRFFAVRPEGSVSTLKIQRTERGDSAVYLCASSPSGGYTDTQYFGPGTRLTVL.

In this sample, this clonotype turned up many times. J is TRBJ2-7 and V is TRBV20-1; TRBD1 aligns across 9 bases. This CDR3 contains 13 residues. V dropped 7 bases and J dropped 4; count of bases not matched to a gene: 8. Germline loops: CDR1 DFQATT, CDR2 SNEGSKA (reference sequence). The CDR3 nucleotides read TGCAGTGTGAGTTGGACAGGGGCGTACGAGCAGTACTTC. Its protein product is CSVSWTGAYEQYF.

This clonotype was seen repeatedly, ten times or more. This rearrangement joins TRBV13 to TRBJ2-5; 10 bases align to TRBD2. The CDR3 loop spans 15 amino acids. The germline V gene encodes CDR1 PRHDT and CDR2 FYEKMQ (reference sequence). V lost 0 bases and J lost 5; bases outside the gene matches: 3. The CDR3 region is CASSLGGSGGETQYF. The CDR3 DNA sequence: TGTGCCAGCAGCTTAGGTGGTAGCGGGGGGGAGACCCAGTACTTC. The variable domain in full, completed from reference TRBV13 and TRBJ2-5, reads AAGVIQSPRHLIKEKRETATLKCYPIPRHDTVYWYQQGPGQDPQFLISFYEKMQSDKGSIPDRFSAQQFSDYHSELNMSSLELGDSALYFCASSLGGSGGETQYFGPGTRLLVL.

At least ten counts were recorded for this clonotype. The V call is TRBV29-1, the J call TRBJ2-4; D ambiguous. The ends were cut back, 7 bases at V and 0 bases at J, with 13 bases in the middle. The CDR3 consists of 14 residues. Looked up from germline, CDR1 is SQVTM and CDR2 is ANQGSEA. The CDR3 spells CSAEDPLAKNIQYF. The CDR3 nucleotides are TGCAGCGCCGAGGATCCCCTAGCCAAAAACATTCAGTACTTC.

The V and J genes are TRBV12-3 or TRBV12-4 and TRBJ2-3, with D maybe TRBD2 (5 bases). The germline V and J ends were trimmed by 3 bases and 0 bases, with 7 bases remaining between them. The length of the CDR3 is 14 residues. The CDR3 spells CASSFGGSTDTQYF. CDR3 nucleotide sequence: TGTGCCAGCAGTTTCGGCGGGAGCACAGATACGCAGTATTTT.

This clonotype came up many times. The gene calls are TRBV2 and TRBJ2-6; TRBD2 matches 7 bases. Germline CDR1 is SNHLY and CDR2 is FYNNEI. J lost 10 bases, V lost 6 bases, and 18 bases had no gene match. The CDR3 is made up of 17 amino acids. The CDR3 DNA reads TGTGCCAGCAGGATTGGGAGGGTGGCATCTCCCTTGAACGTCCTGACTTTC. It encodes CASRIGRVASPLNVLTF.

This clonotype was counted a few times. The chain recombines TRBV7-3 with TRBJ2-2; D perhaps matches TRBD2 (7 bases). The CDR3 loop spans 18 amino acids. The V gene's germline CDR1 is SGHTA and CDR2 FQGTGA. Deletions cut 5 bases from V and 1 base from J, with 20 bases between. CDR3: CASSPNRAGALNTGELFF. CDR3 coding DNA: TGTGCCAGCAGCCCCAACCGGGCGGGGGCCCTGAACACCGGGGAGCTGTTTTTT.

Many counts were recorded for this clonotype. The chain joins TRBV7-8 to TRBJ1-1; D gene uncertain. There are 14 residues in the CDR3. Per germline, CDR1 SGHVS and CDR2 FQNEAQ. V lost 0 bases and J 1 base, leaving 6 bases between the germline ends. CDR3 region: CASSLATGNTEAFF. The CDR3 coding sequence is TGTGCCAGCAGCTTAGCGACTGGGAACACTGAAGCTTTCTTT. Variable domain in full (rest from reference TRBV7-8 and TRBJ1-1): GAGVSQSPRYKVAKRGQDVALRCDPISGHVSLFWYQQALGQGPEFLTYFQNEAQLDKSGLPSDRFFAERPEGSVSTLKIQRTQQEDSAVYLCASSLATGNTEAFFGQGTRLTVV.